The next 29 T cell receptor beta chains were all read from a single sample in a study of blood T cells in healthy people across ages. A J-beta primer mix and a sample-barcoded 5' primer were used in a second PCR of about 7 to 12 cycles. TCRdb used MiXCR to reprocess the 5' RACE reads, holding one entry per CDR3 protein. The sample has about 780,000 distinct CDR3 sequences, approximately 67% seen once; the top ten hold about a quarter. Specimen: blood. The receptors here all came from a man in his thirties or forties in good health.

This chain connects TRBV3-1 to TRBJ2-7; TRBD2 aligns across 10 bases. This CDR3 has 15 amino acids. Unmatched junction bases numbered 3, after V lost 4 bases and J lost 0 bases. Germline values: CDR1 LGHDT, CDR2 YNNKEL (reference sequence). CDR3 sequence: CASSPTSGASYEQYF. The DNA of the CDR3 is TGTGCCAGCAGCCCTACTAGCGGGGCCTCCTACGAGCAGTACTTC.

The gene calls are TRBV10-3 and TRBJ2-1, with 7 bases fitting TRBD2. The CDR3 is 17 amino acids. Germline trimming cut 2 bases from V and 8 bases from J; bases unmatched to any gene: 15. CDR1 ENHRY and CDR2 SYGVKD come from the germline V gene. The CDR3 loop reads CAISETSETSLSYEQFF. CDR3 DNA sequence: TGTGCCATCAGTGAGACCTCCGAGACTAGCCTTTCTTATGAGCAGTTCTTC.

V usage is TRBV5-6 and J usage is TRBJ1-5; 7 nucleotides align to TRBD1. The CDR3 is 15 residues long. The germline V gene has CDR1 SGHDT and CDR2 YYEEEE. V gave up 4 bases and J gave up 3 bases; unmatched junction bases: 7. The CDR3 loop reads CASSPMGQLNQPQHF. For the CDR3, the DNA is TGTGCCAGCAGCCCGATGGGACAGCTCAATCAGCCCCAGCATTTT.

This clonotype showed up just a few times. The CDR3 DNA follows: TGTGCCAGCAGTAACCGGGACCTCGAGCAGTACTTC. This translates into CASSNRDLEQYF. The chain links TRBV6-6 to TRBJ2-7; D tentatively reads TRBD1 or TRBD2 (5 bases each). The V and J ends lost 5 bases and 6 bases respectively, with 11 bases between them. The CDR3 runs 12 residues. Looked up from germline, CDR1 is MNHNY and CDR2 is SVGAGI (reference sequence).

CDR3 sequence (DNA): TGTGCCAGCAGTTGGGCGGGAGGCGGGACCTACGAGCAGTACTTC. Amino acid sequence: CASSWAGGGTYEQYF. The V and J genes are TRBV28 and TRBJ2-7, with 8 bases that match TRBD2. CDR3 length: 15 amino acids. CDR1 and CDR2 (germline): MDHEN, SYDVKM. The V and J ends lost 4 bases and 2 bases, in that order; junction bases with no gene match: 7.

The chain is built from TRBV2 and TRBJ2-7; 7 positions match TRBD1. The CDR3 loop spans 15 amino acids. The V gene's germline CDR1 is SNHLY and CDR2 FYNNEI. After removal of 3 bases from V and 5 bases from J, the junction contained 10 bases not matched to a gene. The CDR3 nucleotides are TGTGCCAGCAGTGATAGGGGGCGTTTCGGGGACGAGCAGTACTTC. This translates into CASSDRGRFGDEQYF.

CDR3 bases: TGCAGTGCCAACCAGGGGGGCACAGATACGCAGTATTTT. Encoded protein: CSANQGGTDTQYF. The chain recombines TRBV20-1 with TRBJ2-3, with 7 bases lining up with TRBD1. The V gene end was trimmed by 6 bases and the J gene end by 1 base; junction bases not matched to a gene: 4. The CDR3 spans 13 residues. The germline V gene has CDR1 DFQATT and CDR2 SNEGSKA (reference sequence).

This clonotype showed up just a few times. V usage is TRBV7-9 and J usage is TRBJ1-2; D gene ambiguous. This CDR3 comprises 13 residues. Germline V lookup: CDR1 SEHNR, CDR2 FQNEAQ (reference sequence). V lost 5 bases, J lost 3 bases, and 10 bases lay in between. For the CDR3, the DNA is TGTGCCAGCAGCAAGGACGGAGACTATGGCTACACCTTC. Encoded protein: CASSKDGDYGYTF.

V gene TRBV30 combines with J gene TRBJ2-3; 13 positions match TRBD2. Germline-derived CDR1 and CDR2 are GTSNPN and SVGIG (reference sequence). With 5 bases clipped from V and 4 bases from J, the junction kept 9 bases outside the gene matches. The CDR3 is 16 residues long. The CDR3 DNA sequence: TGTGCCTGGGGGTCCGGGACTAGCGGGGCCCCAGATACGCAGTATTTT. Translation gives CAWGSGTSGAPDTQYF. The variable domain in full, completed from reference TRBV30 and TRBJ2-3, reads SQTIHQWPATLVQPVGSPLSLECTVEGTSNPNLYWYRQAAGRGLQLLFYSVGIGQISSEVPQNLSASRPQDRQFILSSKKLLLSDSGFYLCAWGSGTSGAPDTQYFGPGTRLTVL.

V gene TRBV5-4 combines with J gene TRBJ2-7, with D perhaps matching TRBD1 (6 bases). V dropped 4 bases and J dropped 3 bases, with 14 bases sitting between them. Germline CDR1 is SGHNT and CDR2 is YYREEE (reference sequence). CDR3 size: 14 residues. The CDR3 region is CASSQPGQDYEQYF. As DNA, the CDR3 is TGTGCCAGCAGCCAACCGGGACAAGACTACGAGCAGTACTTC.

The chain recombines TRBV4-2 with TRBJ1-6; D not resolved. Germline loops: CDR1 LGHNA, CDR2 YNFKEQ. CDR3 length: 17 amino acids. The V end lost 0 bases, the J end lost 0 bases, and 9 bases lay between the germline ends. This CDR3 is CASSQDRRSSYNSPLHF. The CDR3 region has the DNA TGTGCCAGCAGCCAAGACCGACGGAGCTCCTATAATTCACCCCTCCACTTT.

The rearrangement uses TRBV14 and TRBJ2-5; no reliable D call. The CDR3 extends over 14 amino acids. Germline V gives CDR1 SGHDN, CDR2 FVKESK. With 1 base removed from V and 3 bases from J, the gap between germline ends came to 9 bases. Here the CDR3 reads CASSQVRAKETQYF. CDR3 in DNA: TGTGCCAGCAGCCAAGTGAGAGCTAAAGAGACCCAGTACTTC.

The chain combines TRBV7-9 with TRBJ1-3; 10 positions match TRBD1. With V trimmed by 5 bases and J by 1 base, 8 bases remained unmatched. Germline V lookup: CDR1 SEHNR, CDR2 FQNEAQ (reference sequence). The CDR3 is made up of 17 amino acids. This CDR3 reads CASSPPPGQGSGNTIYF. The CDR3, as DNA: TGTGCCAGCAGCCCTCCTCCGGGACAGGGGTCTGGAAACACCATATATTTT.

The CDR3 DNA sequence: TGTGCCAGCAGTCGCAATTTCCCGGGACAGGGCGAAGATGAGCAGTTCTTC. It encodes CASSRNFPGQGEDEQFF. The V gene is TRBV3-1, the J gene TRBJ2-1; 9 nucleotides line up with TRBD1. The V segment lost 6 bases and the J segment 8 bases; nucleotides outside the gene matches: 17. CDR3 length: 17 amino acids. CDR1 is LGHDT, CDR2 YNNKEL, per germline (reference sequence).

The rearrangement uses TRBV20-1 and TRBJ2-1; D is unclear. CDR3 length: 10 amino acids. Trimming removed 4 bases at V and 4 bases at J, with 2 bases between. The V gene's germline CDR1 is DFQATT and CDR2 SNEGSKA (reference sequence). Here the CDR3 DNA reads TGCAGTGCTATATACAATGAGCAGTTCTTC. This translates into CSAIYNEQFF.

CDR3 nucleotide sequence: TGCAGTGCTAGTCCCGACAGGGGGAGCTCCTACGAGCAGTACTTC. Translating gives CSASPDRGSSYEQYF. This chain uses TRBV20-1 with TRBJ2-7, with 9 nucleotides matching TRBD1. V shed 3 bases, J shed 0 bases, and the junction held 6 bases outside the gene matches. This CDR3 comprises 15 residues. Germline CDR1 and CDR2: DFQATT and SNEGSKA (reference sequence).

In the case of this clonotype: The junction differs from germline at one of its ends, possibly a read error. The rearrangement links TRBV25-1 to TRBJ2-1; D possibly corresponds to TRBD1 (5 bases). This CDR3 comprises 14 residues. Germline lookup yields CDR1 MGHDK and CDR2 SYGVNS. The CDR3 DNA reads as TGTGCCAGCAGTGAATTTCAGGGATACAATGAGCAGTTCTTT. As protein: CASSEFQGYNEQFF.

The chain employs TRBV7-3 and TRBJ2-1, with 9 bases matching TRBD2. Germline V gene data show CDR1 as SGHTA and CDR2 as FQGTGA. The CDR3 spans 14 residues. Trimming took 5 bases from V and 7 from J; bases not matched to a gene: 6. The CDR3 reads CASSHGTSSNEQFF. For the CDR3, the DNA is TGTGCCAGCAGCCACGGGACTAGCTCAAATGAGCAGTTCTTC.

The V and J genes are TRBV20-1 and TRBJ1-2; unclear D gene. This CDR3 contains 15 residues. The V gene lost 0 bases and the J gene lost 4 bases, with 15 bases spanning the gap. CDR1 DFQATT and CDR2 SNEGSKA come from the germline V gene (reference sequence). CDR3 residues: CSARDLRSDLYGYTF. CDR3 sequence (DNA): TGCAGTGCTAGAGATCTACGGTCGGATCTCTATGGCTACACCTTC.

The CDR3 DNA follows: TGTGCCAGCAGTTCTACAGGGGGCCATGGCTACACCTTC. Its translation: CASSSTGGHGYTF. The rearrangement joins TRBV6-6 to TRBJ1-2; 9 bases align to TRBD1. The CDR3 covers 13 residues. After removal of 4 bases from V and 6 bases from J, the junction contained 3 bases not matched to a gene. The V gene's germline CDR1 is MNHNY and CDR2 SVGAGI (reference sequence).

The V gene is TRBV2, the J gene TRBJ1-5; D uncertain. Trimming pared 2 bases from V and 5 bases from J, leaving 10 bases between. From germline, CDR1 is SNHLY and CDR2 FYNNEI. The CDR3 has 14 amino acids. The CDR3: CASSELRVDQPQHF. The CDR3 nucleotides read TGTGCCAGCAGTGAACTAAGGGTAGATCAGCCCCAGCATTTT.

J is TRBJ2-1 and V is TRBV6-5; D is uncertain. The germline V and J ends were trimmed by 2 bases and 9 bases, with 8 bases remaining between them. Germline lookup yields CDR1 MNHEY and CDR2 SVGAGI. This CDR3 is built from 12 residues. CDR3 loop: CASSYGLGEQFF. CDR3 nucleotides: TGTGCCAGCAGTTACGGGCTGGGTGAGCAGTTCTTC.

This clonotype was observed once. The V and J genes are TRBV5-1 and TRBJ2-5; possibly TRBD1 for D (7 bases). V dropped 4 bases and J dropped 7 bases, with 20 bases sitting between them. There are 15 residues in the CDR3. Germline values: CDR1 SGHRS, CDR2 YFSETQ. In nucleotides, the CDR3 is TGCGCCAGCAGCGCCAGGACTGAGCAGGGGGGGACCCAGTACTTC. It translates to CASSARTEQGGTQYF.

This rearrangement joins TRBV4-3 to TRBJ2-3, with D perhaps TRBD2 (5 bases). CDR1 and CDR2 from the germline V gene are LGHNA and YSLEER. Trimming pared 5 bases from V and 5 bases from J, leaving 11 bases between. The CDR3 consists of 13 residues. CDR3 residues: CASSGGSGDTQYF. In DNA, the CDR3 is TGCGCCAGCAGCGGAGGTTCGGGAGATACGCAGTATTTT.

This sequence joins TRBV4-2 and TRBJ1-5; maybe TRBD1 (6 bases). CDR3 length: 15 residues. Trimming cost V 3 bases and J 2 bases, with 11 bases left between them. Germline V gene data show CDR1 as LGHNA and CDR2 as YNFKEQ. The CDR3: CASSQGAGGNQPQHF. The CDR3, as DNA: TGTGCCAGCAGCCAGGGGGCGGGGGGCAATCAGCCCCAGCATTTT.

CDR3 sequence (DNA): TGTGCCTGGAGGGGAGAAGGCACAGATACGCAGTATTTT. Protein sequence: CAWRGEGTDTQYF. The rearrangement links TRBV30 to TRBJ2-3, with D perhaps TRBD2 (5 bases). V lost 3 bases, J lost 1 base, and 8 bases lay in between. The CDR3 sequence is 13 residues long. Germline assignment: CDR1 GTSNPN and CDR2 SVGIG (reference sequence).

Only a few counts were recorded for this clonotype. The chain combines TRBV10-3 with TRBJ2-3; TRBD2 aligns across 11 bases. V shed 6 bases, J shed 3 bases, and the junction held 2 bases outside the gene matches. Germline values: CDR1 ENHRY, CDR2 SYGVKD. CDR3 size: 14 residues. CDR3 DNA: TGTGCCATCAGACTAGCGGGGGAGACAGATACGCAGTATTTT. Translated, it gives CAIRLAGETDTQYF.

A single count supports this clonotype. The chain recombines TRBV15 with TRBJ1-5; D unclear. The CDR3 extends over 13 amino acids. Germline assignment: CDR1 LNHNV and CDR2 YYDKDF (reference sequence). Trimming pared 5 bases from V and 0 bases from J, leaving 5 bases between. CDR3 protein: CATSGGSNQPQHF. The CDR3, as DNA: TGTGCCACCAGCGGCGGTAGCAATCAGCCCCAGCATTTT.

This chain links TRBV9 with TRBJ2-3; D remains ambiguous. The CDR3 covers 15 residues. Germline-derived CDR1 and CDR2 are SGDLS and YYNGEE. With 3 bases removed from V and 0 bases from J, the gap between germline ends came to 11 bases. CDR3 sequence reads: CASSDRGRSTDTQYF. The CDR3 DNA reads as TGTGCCAGCAGCGATCGAGGACGAAGCACAGATACGCAGTATTTT.